The rows below give T cell receptor beta chains drawn from one sample of a study of blood T cell repertoires in COVID-19. This table comes from immunoSEQ multiplex PCR, and its TCRdb copy is limited to in-frame clones, with some not included. The top ten hold under 6% of the sample, which has more than 80,000 clones, around 87% seen once. Material for sequencing was peripheral blood. These receptors all come from a middle-aged man with acute or convalescent COVID-19. Each CDR3 is given with its conserved first and last residue. D genes are given only for firm matches. The size of a clone is reported for some rows only, either as once, few or many, or as a class for expanded clones.

TRBV11-2	TRBJ1-2	-	-	TGTGCCAGCAGCTTAGATCTTAGCCCACGCTCGTCCTATGGCTACACCTTC	CASSLDLSPRSSYGYTF
TRBV24-1	TRBJ1-3	-	-	TGTGCCCCATGGGACACTTACTCTGGAAACACCATATATTTT	CAPWDTYSGNTIYF
TRBV19	TRBJ1-1	TRBD1	-	TGTGCCAGTAGTGCTTCGATTACAGGGGCCATGAACACTGAAGCTTTCTTT	CASSASITGAMNTEAFF
TRBV7-2	TRBJ2-7	-	-	TGTGCCAGCAGCGATCGACAGGTCTTAGACTTC	CASSDRQVLDF
TRBV6-2/TRBV6-3	TRBJ1-4	-	once	TGTGCCAGCAGCCCCTTAGACGGAGGGATCGGAGAAAAACTGTTTTTT	CASSPLDGGIGEKLFF
TRBV7-2	TRBJ1-6	-	-	TGTGCCAGCGGTCGGGATGTTTTTTCACCCCTCCACTTT	CASGRDVFSPLHF
TRBV6-9	TRBJ1-5	-	-	TGTGCCAGCAGTTATAGCATGACAGAATACAATCAGCCCCAGCATTTT	CASSYSMTEYNQPQHF
TRBV7-9	TRBJ2-7	TRBD1	-	TGTGCCAGCAGCTACCCTTCCGGGACAGGAGCCTACGAGCAGTACTTC	CASSYPSGTGAYEQYF
TRBV9	TRBJ1-1	-	-	TGTGCCAGCAGCGCCCTTTGGCAGGGCGCTGAAGCTTTCTTT	CASSALWQGAEAFF
TRBV5-1	TRBJ2-5	-	once	TGCGCCAGCAGCGGAATCGGACTGGGCGGAAACCAAGAGACCCAGTACTTC	CASSGIGLGGNQETQYF
TRBV5-1	TRBJ1-2	TRBD1	many	TGCGCCAGCAGCTTGACAGGGGACTATGGCTACACCTTC	CASSLTGDYGYTF
TRBV7-9	TRBJ2-7	TRBD1	few	TGTGCCAGCAGCCCCCGGGACAGTCGTGAGCAGTACTTC	CASSPRDSREQYF
TRBV19	TRBJ2-2	TRBD2	-	TGTGCCAGTAGTGGGAGCGGGAGGGCCACCGGGGAGCTGTTTTTT	CASSGSGRATGELFF
TRBV5-8	TRBJ1-2	-	-	TGTGCCAGCAGCTTCTCTGACTACCGAGACTATGGCTACACCTTC	CASSFSDYRDYGYTF
TRBV7-9	TRBJ2-7	-	-	TGTGCCAGCAGCTTAGCGTCAGACAGGAGCTCCTACGAGCAGTACTTC	CASSLASDRSSYEQYF
TRBV4-3	TRBJ1-3	-	-	TGCGCCAGCAGCCACACCATAGCACAGGGCTCTGGAAACACCATATATTTT	CASSHTIAQGSGNTIYF
TRBV19	TRBJ1-6	TRBD1	-	TGTGCCAGTCGCCCGGGACAGGGAAATTCACCCCTCCACTTT	CASRPGQGNSPLHF